Listed below are T cell receptor beta chains from one sample, sequenced in a study of OX40 agonist ivuxolimab in advanced cancers. Using immunoSEQ multiplex PCR, the repertoire was profiled, and TCRdb retains in-frame clones only, with some absent. The table includes approximately 52,000 clones, 83% detected once. The sample here was CD4+ or CD8+ T cells sorted from blood, taken in a trial of the OX40 agonist ivuxolimab. Source of these receptors: an adult with an advanced solid tumor such as melanoma, head and neck, liver or kidney cancer. CDR3s include the opening cysteine and the closing phenylalanine or tryptophan. Each record gives: CDR3 protein, V gene, J gene.

cdr3_aa: CASSLKRQGLYTEAFF; v_call: TRBV7-2; j_call: TRBJ1-1
cdr3_aa: CASTQGGAGQPQHF; v_call: TRBV2; j_call: TRBJ1-5
cdr3_aa: CASSLGPGNEQYF; v_call: TRBV11-2; j_call: TRBJ2-7
cdr3_aa: CASSYLAGAGELFF; v_call: TRBV11-2; j_call: TRBJ2-2
cdr3_aa: CASSLAPKGASGNTDTQYF; v_call: TRBV7-2; j_call: TRBJ2-3
cdr3_aa: CAGADRYGYTF; v_call: TRBV6-1; j_call: TRBJ1-2
cdr3_aa: CASSLGSSRGKETQYF; v_call: TRBV11-2; j_call: TRBJ2-5
cdr3_aa: CASTQSGAFSYEQYF; v_call: TRBV27; j_call: TRBJ2-7
cdr3_aa: CASSQGLRGGPEAFF; v_call: TRBV4-1; j_call: TRBJ1-1
cdr3_aa: CAGSDSNNSPLHF; v_call: TRBV19; j_call: TRBJ1-6
cdr3_aa: CASSFGINYGYTF; v_call: TRBV7-2; j_call: TRBJ1-2
cdr3_aa: CASSRTLGAQGEAFF; v_call: TRBV4-3; j_call: TRBJ1-1
cdr3_aa: CSVEFGGRVTDTQYF; v_call: TRBV29-1; j_call: TRBJ2-3
cdr3_aa: CASSGRAKGTGELFF; v_call: TRBV6-1; j_call: TRBJ2-2
cdr3_aa: CATKKTGEEGYGYTF; v_call: TRBV7-8; j_call: TRBJ1-2
cdr3_aa: CASSLAWATDTQYF; v_call: TRBV5-8; j_call: TRBJ2-3
cdr3_aa: CASTWTGANYGYTF; v_call: TRBV19; j_call: TRBJ1-2
cdr3_aa: CATSRDRRAGANYGYTF; v_call: TRBV15; j_call: TRBJ1-2
cdr3_aa: CASSFRSGTGYEAFF; v_call: TRBV6-5; j_call: TRBJ1-1
cdr3_aa: CASSVDPNVYGYTF; v_call: TRBV9; j_call: TRBJ1-2
cdr3_aa: CASSPPGRGRGYTF; v_call: TRBV6-5; j_call: TRBJ1-2
cdr3_aa: CASSYSQANYGYTF; v_call: TRBV6-5; j_call: TRBJ1-2
cdr3_aa: CASSPGGKRTDTQYF; v_call: TRBV7-2; j_call: TRBJ2-3
cdr3_aa: CASRADRTLSGYTF; v_call: TRBV2; j_call: TRBJ1-2
cdr3_aa: CASSVVLGPQETQYF; v_call: TRBV9; j_call: TRBJ2-5
cdr3_aa: CASSGARAFSQYF; v_call: TRBV5-1; j_call: TRBJ2-5
cdr3_aa: CASSPDPKRGEKLFF; v_call: TRBV7-2; j_call: TRBJ1-4
cdr3_aa: CASSLGTGHYEQYF; v_call: TRBV7-9; j_call: TRBJ2-7
cdr3_aa: CASSYGDRGRTDTQYF; v_call: TRBV6-6; j_call: TRBJ2-3
cdr3_aa: CATSRDYGQENQPQHF; v_call: TRBV15; j_call: TRBJ1-5
cdr3_aa: CASSLAGEQYF; v_call: TRBV5-1; j_call: TRBJ2-7
cdr3_aa: CASSAATGEETQYF; v_call: TRBV5-1; j_call: TRBJ2-5
cdr3_aa: CASSLEGRARGGQYF; v_call: TRBV7-6; j_call: TRBJ2-7
cdr3_aa: CASSHQGAGNTEAFF; v_call: TRBV4-1; j_call: TRBJ1-1
cdr3_aa: CASIPGTAGNTIYF; v_call: TRBV21-1; j_call: TRBJ1-3
cdr3_aa: CASSLDGLEGETQYF; v_call: TRBV11-3; j_call: TRBJ2-5
cdr3_aa: CASSQDVFAGGYTF; v_call: TRBV4-2; j_call: TRBJ1-2
cdr3_aa: CASSLTLNTEAFF; v_call: TRBV6-5; j_call: TRBJ1-1
cdr3_aa: CASSPRQPIYNSPLHF; v_call: TRBV5-8; j_call: TRBJ1-6